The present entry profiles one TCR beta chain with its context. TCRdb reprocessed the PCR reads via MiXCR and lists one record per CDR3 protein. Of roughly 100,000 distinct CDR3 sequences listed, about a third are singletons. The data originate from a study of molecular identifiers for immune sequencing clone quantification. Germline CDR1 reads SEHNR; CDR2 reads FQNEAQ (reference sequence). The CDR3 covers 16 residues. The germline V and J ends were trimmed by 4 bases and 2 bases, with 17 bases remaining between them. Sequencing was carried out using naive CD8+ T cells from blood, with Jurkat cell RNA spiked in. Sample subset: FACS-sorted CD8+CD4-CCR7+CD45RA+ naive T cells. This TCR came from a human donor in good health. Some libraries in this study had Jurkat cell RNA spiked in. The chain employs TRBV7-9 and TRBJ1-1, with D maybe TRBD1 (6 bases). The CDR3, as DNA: TGTGCCAGCAGCTCCCCTATAACGACAGGAAACACTGAAGCTTTCTTT. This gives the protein CASSSPITTGNTEAFF.